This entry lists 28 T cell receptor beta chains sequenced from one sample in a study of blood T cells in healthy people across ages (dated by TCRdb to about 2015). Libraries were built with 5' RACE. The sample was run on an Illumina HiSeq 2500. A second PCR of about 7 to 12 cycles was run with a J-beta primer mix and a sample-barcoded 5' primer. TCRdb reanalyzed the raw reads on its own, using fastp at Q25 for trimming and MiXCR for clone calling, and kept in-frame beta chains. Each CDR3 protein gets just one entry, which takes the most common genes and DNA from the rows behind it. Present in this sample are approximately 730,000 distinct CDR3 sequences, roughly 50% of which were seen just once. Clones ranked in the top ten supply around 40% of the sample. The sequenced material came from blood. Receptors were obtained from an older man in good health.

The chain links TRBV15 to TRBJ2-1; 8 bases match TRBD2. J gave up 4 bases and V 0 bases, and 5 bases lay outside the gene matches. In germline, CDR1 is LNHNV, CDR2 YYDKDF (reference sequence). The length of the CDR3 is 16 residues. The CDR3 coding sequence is TGTGCCACCAGCAGAGAGGGAGCGGGAGTTTACAATGAGCAGTTCTTC. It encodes CATSREGAGVYNEQFF.

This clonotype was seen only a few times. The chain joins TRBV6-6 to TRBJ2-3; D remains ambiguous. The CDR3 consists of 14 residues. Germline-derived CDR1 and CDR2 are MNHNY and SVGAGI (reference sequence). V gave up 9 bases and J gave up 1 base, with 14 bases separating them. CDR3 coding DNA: TGTGCCAGTTTTCGGACCCAACGCACAGATACGCAGTATTTT. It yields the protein CASFRTQRTDTQYF.

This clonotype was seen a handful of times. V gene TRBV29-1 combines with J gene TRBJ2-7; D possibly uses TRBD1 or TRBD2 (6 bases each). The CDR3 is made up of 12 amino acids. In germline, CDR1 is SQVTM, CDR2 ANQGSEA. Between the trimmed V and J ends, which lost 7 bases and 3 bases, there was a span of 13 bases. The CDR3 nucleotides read TGCAGCGCAGGAAGGGGGGTCTACGAGCAGTACTTC. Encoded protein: CSAGRGVYEQYF.

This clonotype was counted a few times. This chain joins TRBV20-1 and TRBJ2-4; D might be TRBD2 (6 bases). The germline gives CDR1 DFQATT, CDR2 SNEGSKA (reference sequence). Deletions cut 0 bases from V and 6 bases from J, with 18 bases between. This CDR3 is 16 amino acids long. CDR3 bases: TGCAGTGCTAGAGATCTGGCCGGCGGGGCCGGAAACATTCAGTACTTC. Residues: CSARDLAGGAGNIQYF.

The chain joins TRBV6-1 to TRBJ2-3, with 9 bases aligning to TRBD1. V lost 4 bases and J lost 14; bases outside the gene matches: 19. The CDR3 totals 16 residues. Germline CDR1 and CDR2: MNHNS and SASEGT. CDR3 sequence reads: CASSATGGANHRYAYF. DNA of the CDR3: TGTGCCAGCAGTGCAACAGGGGGCGCAAACCACAGATACGCGTATTTT.

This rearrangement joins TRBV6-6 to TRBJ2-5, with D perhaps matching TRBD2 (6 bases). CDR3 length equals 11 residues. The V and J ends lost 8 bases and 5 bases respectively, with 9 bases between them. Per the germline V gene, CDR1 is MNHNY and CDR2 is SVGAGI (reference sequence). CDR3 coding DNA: TGTGCCAGCCGGGGGATGGAGACCCAGTACTTC. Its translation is CASRGMETQYF.

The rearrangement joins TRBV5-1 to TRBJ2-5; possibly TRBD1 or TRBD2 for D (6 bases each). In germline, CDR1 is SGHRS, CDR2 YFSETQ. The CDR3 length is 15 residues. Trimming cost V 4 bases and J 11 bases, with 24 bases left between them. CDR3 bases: TGCGCCAGCAGCAACAGGGTGGGTAGCGGCAATGAGCAGTACTTC. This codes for CASSNRVGSGNEQYF.

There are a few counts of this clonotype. The chain's CDR3 is CASSLSKGRPGANVLTF. Here the CDR3 DNA reads TGCGCCAGCAGCTTGTCAAAGGGTCGGCCTGGGGCCAACGTCCTGACTTTC. The genes are TRBV5-1 and TRBJ2-6; D is unclear. This CDR3 is built from 17 residues. CDR1 and CDR2 from the germline V gene are SGHRS and YFSETQ. Trimming took off 1 base at V and 2 bases at J, with 13 bases between the two ends.

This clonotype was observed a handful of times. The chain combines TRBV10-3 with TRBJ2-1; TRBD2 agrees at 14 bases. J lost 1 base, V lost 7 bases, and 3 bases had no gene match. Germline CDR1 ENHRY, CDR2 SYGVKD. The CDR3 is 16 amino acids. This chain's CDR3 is CAITGLAGVSYNEQFF. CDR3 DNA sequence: TGTGCCATCACGGGACTAGCGGGAGTTTCCTACAATGAGCAGTTCTTC.

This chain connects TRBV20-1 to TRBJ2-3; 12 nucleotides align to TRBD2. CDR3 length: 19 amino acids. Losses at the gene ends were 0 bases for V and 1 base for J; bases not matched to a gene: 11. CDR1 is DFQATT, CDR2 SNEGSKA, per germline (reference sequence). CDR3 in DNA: TGCAGTGCTAGAGACGTCCGAGCTAGCGGGAGGGCCGGCACAGATACGCAGTATTTT. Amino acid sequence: CSARDVRASGRAGTDTQYF.

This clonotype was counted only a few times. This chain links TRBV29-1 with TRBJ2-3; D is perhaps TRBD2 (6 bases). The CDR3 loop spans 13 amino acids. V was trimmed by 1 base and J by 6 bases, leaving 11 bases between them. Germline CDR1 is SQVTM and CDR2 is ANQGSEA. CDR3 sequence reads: CSVEVPGTDTQYF. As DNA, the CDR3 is TGCAGCGTTGAAGTACCAGGGACTGATACGCAGTATTTT.

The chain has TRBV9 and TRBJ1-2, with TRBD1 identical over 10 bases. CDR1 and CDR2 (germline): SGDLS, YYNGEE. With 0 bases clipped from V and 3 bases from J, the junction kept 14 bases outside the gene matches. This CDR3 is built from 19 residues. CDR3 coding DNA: TGTGCCAGCAGCGTAGTGGGCGACAGGGGGCGAGGAGGAGACTATGGCTACACCTTC. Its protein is CASSVVGDRGRGGDYGYTF.

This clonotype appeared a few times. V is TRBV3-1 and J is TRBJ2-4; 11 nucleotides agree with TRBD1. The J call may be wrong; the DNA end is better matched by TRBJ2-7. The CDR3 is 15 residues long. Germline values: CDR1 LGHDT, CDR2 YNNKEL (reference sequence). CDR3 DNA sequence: TGTGCCAGCAGCCCCGCCGGGACAGGGGGAAGCGAGCAGTACTTC. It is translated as CASSPAGTGGSEQYF.

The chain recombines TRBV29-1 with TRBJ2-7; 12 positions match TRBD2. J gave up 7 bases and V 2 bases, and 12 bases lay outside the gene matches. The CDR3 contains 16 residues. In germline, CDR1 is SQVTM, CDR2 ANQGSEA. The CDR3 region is CSVESLAGGFNNEQYF. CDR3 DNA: TGCAGCGTTGAAAGCCTAGCGGGAGGGTTCAACAATGAGCAGTACTTC.

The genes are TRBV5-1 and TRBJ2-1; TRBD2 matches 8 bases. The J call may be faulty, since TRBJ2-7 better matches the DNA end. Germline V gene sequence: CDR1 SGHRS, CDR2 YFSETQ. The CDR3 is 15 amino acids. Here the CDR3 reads CASSLTAGAYNEQYF. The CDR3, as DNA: TGCGCCAGCAGCTTAACAGCGGGAGCCTACAATGAGCAGTACTTC.

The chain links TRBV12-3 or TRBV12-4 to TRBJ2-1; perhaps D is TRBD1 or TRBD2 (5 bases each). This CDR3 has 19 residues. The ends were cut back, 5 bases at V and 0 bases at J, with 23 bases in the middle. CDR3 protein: CASSPAPGRDLSSYNEQFF. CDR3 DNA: TGTGCCAGCAGTCCCGCCCCGGGGCGTGATCTAAGCTCCTACAATGAGCAGTTCTTC.

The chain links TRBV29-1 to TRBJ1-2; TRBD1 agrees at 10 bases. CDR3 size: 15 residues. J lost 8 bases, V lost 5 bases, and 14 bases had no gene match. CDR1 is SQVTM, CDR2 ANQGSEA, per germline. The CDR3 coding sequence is TGCAGCGTTTACTCCTCGGGACAGGGGTCGGAGGGCTACACCTTC. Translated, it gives CSVYSSGQGSEGYTF.

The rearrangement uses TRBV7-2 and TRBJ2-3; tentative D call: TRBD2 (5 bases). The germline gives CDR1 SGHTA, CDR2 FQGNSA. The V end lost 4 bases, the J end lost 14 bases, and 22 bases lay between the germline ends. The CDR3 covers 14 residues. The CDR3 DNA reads TGTGCCAGCAGCTCCCTATCAGGAGGCAGATACGCGTATTTT. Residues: CASSSLSGGRYAYF.

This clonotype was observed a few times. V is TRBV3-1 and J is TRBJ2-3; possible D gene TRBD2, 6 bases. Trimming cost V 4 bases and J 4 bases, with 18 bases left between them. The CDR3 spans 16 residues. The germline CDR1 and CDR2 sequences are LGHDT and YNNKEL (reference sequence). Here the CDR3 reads CASSRGPAGRADTQYF. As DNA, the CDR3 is TGTGCCAGCAGCCGCGGGCCGGCGGGAAGAGCAGATACGCAGTATTTT.

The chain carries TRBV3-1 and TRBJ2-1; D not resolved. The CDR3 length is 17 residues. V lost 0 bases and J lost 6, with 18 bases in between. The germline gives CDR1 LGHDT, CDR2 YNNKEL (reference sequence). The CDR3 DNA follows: TGTGCCAGCAGCCAAGAGGCGCGGCGACTTACCGGCAATGAGCAGTTCTTC. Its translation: CASSQEARRLTGNEQFF.

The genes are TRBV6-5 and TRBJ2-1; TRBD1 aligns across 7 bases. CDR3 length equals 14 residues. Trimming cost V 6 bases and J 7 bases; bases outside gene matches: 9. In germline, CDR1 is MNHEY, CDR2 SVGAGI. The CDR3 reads CASSRGGADNEQFF. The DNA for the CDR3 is TGTGCCAGCAGCCGAGGGGGCGCAGATAATGAGCAGTTCTTC.

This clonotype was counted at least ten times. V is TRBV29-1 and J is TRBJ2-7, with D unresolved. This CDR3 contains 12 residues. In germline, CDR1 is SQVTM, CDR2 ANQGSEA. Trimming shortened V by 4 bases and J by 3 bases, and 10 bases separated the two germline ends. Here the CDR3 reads CSVGGWGYEQYF. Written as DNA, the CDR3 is TGCAGCGTTGGGGGTTGGGGCTACGAGCAGTACTTC.

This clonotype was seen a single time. CDR3 nucleotide sequence: TGTGCCGGCGGTAAGGGTGCAACTAATGAAAAACTGTTTTTT. Translation: CAGGKGATNEKLFF. The rearrangement links TRBV12-3 or TRBV12-4 to TRBJ1-4; no reliable D call. This CDR3 comprises 14 residues. V was cut by 11 bases and J by 0 bases, with 13 bases left in between.

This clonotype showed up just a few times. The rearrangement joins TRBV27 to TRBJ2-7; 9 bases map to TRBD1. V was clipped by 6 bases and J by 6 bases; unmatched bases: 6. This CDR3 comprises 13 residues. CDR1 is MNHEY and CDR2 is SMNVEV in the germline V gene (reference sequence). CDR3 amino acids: CASRVTGGLEQYF. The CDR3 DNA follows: TGTGCCAGCAGAGTCACAGGGGGCCTCGAGCAGTACTTC.

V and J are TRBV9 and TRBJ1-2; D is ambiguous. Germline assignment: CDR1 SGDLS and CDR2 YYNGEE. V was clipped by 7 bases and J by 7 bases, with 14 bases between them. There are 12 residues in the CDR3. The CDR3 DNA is TGTGCCAGCTTCAAGGGAGCAGGTGGCTACACCTTC. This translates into CASFKGAGGYTF.

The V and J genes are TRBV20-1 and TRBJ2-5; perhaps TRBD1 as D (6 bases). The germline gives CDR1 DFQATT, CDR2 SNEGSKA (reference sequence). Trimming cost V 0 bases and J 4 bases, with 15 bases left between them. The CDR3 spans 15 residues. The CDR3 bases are TGCAGTGCTAGAGACCCTAACAGGGTGGGAGAGACCCAGTACTTC. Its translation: CSARDPNRVGETQYF.

CDR3 residues: CASSERRGAGVLNEQYF. DNA of the CDR3: TGTGCCAGCAGTGAACGCCGCGGGGCGGGAGTGTTGAACGAGCAGTACTTC. The rearrangement joins TRBV6-1 to TRBJ2-7; 7 positions match TRBD2. CDR3 length equals 17 residues. Trimming at V came to 2 bases and at J to 5 bases, leaving 15 bases not matched to a gene. Looked up from germline, CDR1 is MNHNS and CDR2 is SASEGT.

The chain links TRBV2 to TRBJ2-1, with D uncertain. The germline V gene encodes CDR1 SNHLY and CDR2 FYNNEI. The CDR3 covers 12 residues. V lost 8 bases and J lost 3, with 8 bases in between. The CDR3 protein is CASGAIYNEQFF. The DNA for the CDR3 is TGTGCCAGCGGAGCCATCTACAATGAGCAGTTCTTC.